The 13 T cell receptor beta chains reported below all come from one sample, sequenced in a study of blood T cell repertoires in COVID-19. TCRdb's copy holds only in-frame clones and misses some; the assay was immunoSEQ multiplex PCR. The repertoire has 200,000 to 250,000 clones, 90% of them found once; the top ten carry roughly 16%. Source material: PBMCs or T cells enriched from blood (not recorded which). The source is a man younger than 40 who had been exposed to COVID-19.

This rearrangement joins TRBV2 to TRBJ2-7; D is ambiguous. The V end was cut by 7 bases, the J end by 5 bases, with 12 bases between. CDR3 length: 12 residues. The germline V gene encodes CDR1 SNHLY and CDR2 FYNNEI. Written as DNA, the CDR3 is TGTGCCAGCAAAGAGGTTAAGGACGAGCAGTACTTC. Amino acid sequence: CASKEVKDEQYF.

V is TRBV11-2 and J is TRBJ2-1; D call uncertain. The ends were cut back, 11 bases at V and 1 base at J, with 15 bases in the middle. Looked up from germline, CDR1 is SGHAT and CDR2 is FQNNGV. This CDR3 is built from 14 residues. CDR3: CASSRTGSYNEQFF. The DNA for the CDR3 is TGTGCCTCCAGCCGTACCGGGTCCTACAATGAGCAGTTCTTC.

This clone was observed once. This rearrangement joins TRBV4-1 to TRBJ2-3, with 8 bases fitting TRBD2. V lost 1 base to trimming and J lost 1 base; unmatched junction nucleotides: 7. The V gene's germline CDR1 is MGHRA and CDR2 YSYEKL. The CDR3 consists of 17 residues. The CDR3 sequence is CASSQASSGLRTDTQYF. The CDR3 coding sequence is TGCGCCAGCAGCCAAGCCTCTAGCGGGCTCCGCACAGATACGCAGTATTTT.

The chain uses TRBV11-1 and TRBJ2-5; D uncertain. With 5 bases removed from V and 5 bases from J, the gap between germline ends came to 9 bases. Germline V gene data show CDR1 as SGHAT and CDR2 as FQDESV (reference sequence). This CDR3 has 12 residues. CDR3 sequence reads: CASSLGWETQYF. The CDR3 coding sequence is TGTGCCAGCAGCCTGGGCTGGGAGACCCAGTACTTC.

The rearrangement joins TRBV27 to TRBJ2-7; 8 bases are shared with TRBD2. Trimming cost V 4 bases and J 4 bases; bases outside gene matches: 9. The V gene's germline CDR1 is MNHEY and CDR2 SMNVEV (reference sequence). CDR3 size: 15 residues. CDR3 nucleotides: TGTGCCAGCAGTTCCCGGGGGGGCAGGGTTTACGAGCAGTACTTC. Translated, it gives CASSSRGGRVYEQYF.

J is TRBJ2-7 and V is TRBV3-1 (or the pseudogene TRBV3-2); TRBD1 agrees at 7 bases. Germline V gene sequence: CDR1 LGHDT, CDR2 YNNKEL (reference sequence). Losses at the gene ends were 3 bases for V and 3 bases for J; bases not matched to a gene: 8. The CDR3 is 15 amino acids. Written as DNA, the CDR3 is TGTGCCAGCAGCCAGGGGACAGATATATTCTACGAGCAGTACTTC. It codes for CASSQGTDIFYEQYF.

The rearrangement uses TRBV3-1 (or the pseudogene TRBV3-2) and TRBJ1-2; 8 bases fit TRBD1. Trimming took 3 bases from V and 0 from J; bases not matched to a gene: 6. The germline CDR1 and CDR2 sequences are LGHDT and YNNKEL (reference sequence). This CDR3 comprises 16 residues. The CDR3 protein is CASSHAPGQANYGYTF. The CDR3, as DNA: TGTGCCAGCAGCCATGCACCGGGACAGGCTAACTATGGCTACACCTTC.

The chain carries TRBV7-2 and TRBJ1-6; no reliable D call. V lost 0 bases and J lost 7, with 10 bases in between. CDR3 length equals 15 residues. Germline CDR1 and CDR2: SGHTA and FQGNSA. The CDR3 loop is CASSLALGENSPLHF. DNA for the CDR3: TGTGCCAGCAGCTTAGCCCTAGGTGAGAATTCACCCCTCCACTTT.

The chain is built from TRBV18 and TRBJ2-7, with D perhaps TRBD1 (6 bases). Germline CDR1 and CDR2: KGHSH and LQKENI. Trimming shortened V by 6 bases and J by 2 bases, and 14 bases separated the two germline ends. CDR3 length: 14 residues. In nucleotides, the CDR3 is TGTGCCAGCTCCCAACAGGGCCCAACCTACGAGCAGTACTTC. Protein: CASSQQGPTYEQYF.

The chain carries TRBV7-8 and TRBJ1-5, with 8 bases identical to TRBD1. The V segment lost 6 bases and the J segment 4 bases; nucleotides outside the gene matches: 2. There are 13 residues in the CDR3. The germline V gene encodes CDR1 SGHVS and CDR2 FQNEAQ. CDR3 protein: CASSRDRNQPQHF. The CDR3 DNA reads TGTGCCAGCAGTCGGGACAGGAATCAGCCCCAGCATTTT.

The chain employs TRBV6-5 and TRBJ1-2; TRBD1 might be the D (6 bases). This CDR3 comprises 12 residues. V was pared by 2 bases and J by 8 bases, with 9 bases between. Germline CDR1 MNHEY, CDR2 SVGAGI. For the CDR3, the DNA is TGTGCCAGCAGTTACGGGGGACAAGGCTACACCTTC. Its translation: CASSYGGQGYTF.

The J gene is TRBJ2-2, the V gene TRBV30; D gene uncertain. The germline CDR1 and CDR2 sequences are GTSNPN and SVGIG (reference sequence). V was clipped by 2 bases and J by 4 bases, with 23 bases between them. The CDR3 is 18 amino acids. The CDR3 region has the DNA TGTGCCTGGAGTCCCACTTTTGTCCTCGGGTCGGGCACCGGGGAGCTGTTTTTT. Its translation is CAWSPTFVLGSGTGELFF.

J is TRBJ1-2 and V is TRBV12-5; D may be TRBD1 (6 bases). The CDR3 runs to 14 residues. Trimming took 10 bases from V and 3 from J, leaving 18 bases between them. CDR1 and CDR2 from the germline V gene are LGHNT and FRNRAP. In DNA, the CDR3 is TGTGCTATCGGGATTTGGGACACCGACTATGGCTACACCTTC. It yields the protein CAIGIWDTDYGYTF.